This TCR beta chain was recorded in a study of OX40 agonist ivuxolimab in advanced cancers. Regarding the complete study: Ivuxolimab was a fully human IgG2 agonistic monoclonal antibody targeting the costimulatory receptor OX40 (CD134). Intravenous ivuxolimab was administered to patients every 2 weeks at six dose levels: 0.01, 0.1, 0.3, 1.5, 3 and 10 mg/kg. Among the 52 dose-escalation patients, about 19 had hepatocellular carcinoma, approximately 15 melanoma, 9 renal cell carcinoma and 9 head and neck cancer. In the dose-escalation cohort, 65% to 85% of patients were male, and the mean age was 60 years with a range of roughly 20 to 85. Prior anti-PD-1, anti-PD-L1 or anti-CTLA-4 therapy was permitted, and roughly two fifths of dose-escalation patients had received checkpoint inhibitors. Partial responses were achieved by three dose-escalation patients, of whom one had hepatocellular carcinoma and two had cutaneous melanoma. The purpose of peripheral TCRbeta sequencing was to test whether ivuxolimab changed TCR sequence diversity and led to clonal T-cell expansion. The monotherapy dose-escalation portion (N = 52 patients) of the phase I ivuxolimab trial is reported in the paper. Points the paper makes about the study in general: Low levels of normalized T-cell clonal expansion were also seen in some patients who did not respond. The antigen specificity of the peripheral T cells that underwent clonal expansion was not determined. After ivuxolimab, CD8+ T cells had more expanded clones than CD4+ T cells on average. Clonal expansion of both CD4+ and CD8+ blood T cells was observed from baseline to week 6 at doses 0.1 to 3.0 mg/kg. In the 0.1-3.0 mg/kg groups, partial responders had among the lowest normalized peripheral clonal expansion, particularly in CD8+ T cells.

The trial excluded patients who had a history of autoimmune disease or who were on systemic immunosuppression. Peripheral blood for TCR sequencing was collected from all dose cohorts at baseline, on cycle 4 day 1, and on cycle 7 day 1. The samples were drawn from a first-in-human, open-label, multicenter phase I dose-escalation trial of ivuxolimab. Adults with locally advanced or metastatic melanoma, renal cell carcinoma, hepatocellular carcinoma or head and neck squamous cell carcinoma were enrolled in the trial. Before TCR sequencing, CD4+ T cells and CD8+ T cells from peripheral blood were sorted into separate populations. As concerns this clone: Which antigen it targets is not known. Per-base qualities were not stored, and no clone one base away is much larger.

Genomic DNA was isolated from the sorted cells so that the TCRbeta CDR3 region could be sequenced. The immunoSEQ Assay was used to sequence the TCRbeta CDR3 regions. Held by TCRdb, this immuneACCESS table contains in-frame sequences only and omits some clones. Under half of the omission traces to an unresolved V gene where checked; the cause of the rest is unknown. The sample contains tens of thousands of clones, 80% to 90% of them found a single time. The ten largest account for 1% to 1.3% of the sample. V is shortened by 1 base, J by 5 bases, and the region joining them spans 9 bases. From cysteine to phenylalanine, the CDR3 is 15 amino acids long. CDR3 DNA is the only sequence kept; it has 45 bases, read in frame from the first base. The germline V gene specifies KGHSH as CDR1 and LQKENI as CDR2.

Sequenced here: CD4+ or CD8+ T cells sorted from blood, sampled in a trial of the OX40 agonist ivuxolimab. This chain is built from TRBV18 and TRBJ1-6; the best D guess is TRBD1, with 6 bases matching. This clonotype originated in an adult with an advanced solid tumor such as melanoma, head and neck, liver or kidney cancer. The CDR3: CASSPQTGDNSPLHF. The nucleotide sequence reads as follows: TGTGCCAGCTCACCACAGACAGGAGATAATTCACCCCTCCACTTT.